Detailed here is one T cell receptor (beta chain). What it binds is not known. The CDR3 runs to 13 residues. The data belong to a study of T cell responses to AZD1222 COVID-19 vaccine. General study findings and limits: Close to half of spike-specific TCRs reportedly recognize unmutated variant regions. CD4 TCRs associated with vaccination spanned spike, dominating at 160-218 and 743-854. White British ancestry dominated among donors, who included more females, and clonal diversity was possibly underestimated.

Sequenced by immunoSEQ multiplex PCR; TCRdb stores in-frame clones only, minus some. This sample has more than 95,000 clones, with 91% found just once. This clonotype originated in an adult in good health. This rearrangement joins TRBV21-1 to TRBJ2-1. TRBV21-1 is recorded as a pseudogene. The sample consisted of peripheral blood, taken on day 0 of AZD1222 vaccination. The CDR3 nucleotides read TGTGCCAGCAGCTCTTGGTATTACAATGAGCAGTTCTTC. This encodes CASSSWYYNEQFF.